These T cell receptor beta chains were read from a single sample in a study of metastatic and nonmetastatic thyroid tumors. TCRdb re-clonotyped the PCR reads via MiXCR. The table records about 16,000 clones, under 30% of them present only once. Input material: adjacent normal tissue. These receptors originate from a female donor with papillary thyroid cancer or a benign thyroid nodule (not recorded which). Some clones in this sample may be carry-over from other donors' samples. The conserved cysteine and the conserved F or W are not part of the CDR3 here. Each record gives: V gene, J gene, D gene, CDR3 protein. A D gene is named only where the DNA matches it firmly.

TRBV20-1	TRBJ1-1	TRBD1	SAGPSGTGRGTEAF
TRBV20-1	TRBJ1-2	NA	SALGDGRYGYT
TRBV12-3/TRBV12-4	TRBJ2-2	TRBD2	ASSFQAGGYTGELF
TRBV2	TRBJ2-2	NA	ASMSGRNTGELF
TRBV11-2	TRBJ1-3	NA	ASSRTDGNTIY
TRBV9	TRBJ2-3	NA	ASSVEGTRKDTQY
TRBV6-5	TRBJ1-1	NA	ASSSTLYGTEAF
TRBV11-2	TRBJ2-7	TRBD1	ASSLTGGYEQY
TRBV12-3/TRBV12-4	TRBJ2-1	TRBD2	ASKAGGHYNEQF
TRBV6-1	TRBJ1-4	NA	ASSEDRQELEKLF
TRBV7-6	TRBJ1-1	NA	ASSLEAVNTEAF
TRBV7-2	TRBJ2-7	NA	ASSYGPEAEQY
TRBV6-1	TRBJ2-5	TRBD1	ASSETGGAGWETQY
TRBV2	TRBJ2-7	NA	ASLFTETVNEQY
TRBV9	TRBJ1-2	TRBD1	ASSDYRGLNYGYT
TRBV4-1	TRBJ1-2	NA	ASSQDNLYGYT
TRBV6-1	TRBJ2-6	NA	ASSEGRGQSGANVLT
TRBV19	TRBJ1-6	NA	ASQDSEGSPLH
TRBV15	TRBJ2-7	NA	ATSRGGRSSYEQY
TRBV7-9	TRBJ2-2	NA	ASLRGNGELF
TRBV28	TRBJ1-1	NA	ASSLTENTEAF
TRBV3-1	TRBJ2-7	NA	ASSQYEYEQY
TRBV27	TRBJ1-6	NA	ASSSEFSKRSPLH
TRBV27	TRBJ2-7	TRBD2	ASRVDLAGEQY
TRBV27	TRBJ2-7	NA	ASSLGGGVIRDYEQY
TRBV6-1	TRBJ1-4	NA	ASSEAIRGSVTNEKLF
TRBV28	TRBJ1-3	NA	ASSLVQKDTIY
TRBV28	TRBJ1-2	TRBD1	ASRTGGYGYT
TRBV11-3	TRBJ1-1	NA	ASSLDRMNTEAF
TRBV14	TRBJ2-5	NA	ASSQELGGLGETQY
TRBV5-1	TRBJ2-7	NA	ASSFSEGLPQHEQY
TRBV11-2	TRBJ2-7	NA	ASSHEQGSEYEQY
TRBV7-5	TRBJ2-3	NA	ISVPAAGLAGGLGEEDTQY
TRBV12-3/TRBV12-4	TRBJ2-7	TRBD2	ASSHSGRGSEQY
TRBV6-2/TRBV6-3	TRBJ1-1	TRBD1	ASSYRGTGDEAF
TRBV5-7	TRBJ2-4	NA	ASSTSQNIQY
TRBV6-1	TRBJ2-7	NA	ASRDGSSYEQY
TRBV28	TRBJ1-3	NA	ASSWARWGNTIY
TRBV7-8	TRBJ1-2	NA	ASSPTTGALHYGYT
TRBV2	TRBJ1-3	NA	ASSELQGNSGNTIY
TRBV6-1	TRBJ1-2	TRBD1	ASSTRQGYYGYT
TRBV5-1	TRBJ2-3	TRBD2	ASSSGLAGGTQY
TRBV6-2/TRBV6-3	TRBJ1-6	NA	ASSYGLGEWDSPLH
TRBV20-1	TRBJ2-1	NA	SARDLRSYNEQF
TRBV6-1	TRBJ1-3	TRBD1	ASAVGTGGEGNTIY
TRBV7-8	TRBJ1-1	NA	ASSSIIAVDTEAF
TRBV20-1	TRBJ1-2	NA	SARDSRTPYGYT
TRBV20-1	TRBJ2-7	NA	SASGTRGGEQY
TRBV2	TRBJ2-3	NA	ASSEAIPWATDTQY
TRBV27	TRBJ2-1	TRBD2	ASSPLGVGLVYNEQF
TRBV15	TRBJ2-1	NA	ATSENSGDYNEQF
TRBV11-2	TRBJ1-1	NA	ASSYTQNTEAF
TRBV2	TRBJ1-2	NA	ASSRPRGGYT
TRBV5-1	TRBJ2-7	TRBD2	ASSLGGLATYEQY
TRBV28	TRBJ2-7	NA	ASSINLGAKEQY